One and the same sample provided the 5 T cell receptor beta chains below, sequenced in a study of T-cell memory formation after mild COVID-19 (dated by TCRdb to the early 2020s). The protocol used for the library was 5' RACE. The data were produced on an Illumina NovaSeq 6000. Through fastp at Q25 and MiXCR, TCRdb rebuilt clones from the public reads, retaining in-frame beta chains. Entries are consolidated by CDR3 protein sequence, retaining the most common genes and DNA. This sample has 44,000 or so distinct CDR3 sequences in its table, and roughly 9.8% of those were observed once. The ten largest account for roughly 12% of the sample. Sequences were obtained from PBMCs or a T cell subset sorted from them (not recorded which). Receptor source: an adult woman who had mild COVID-19 (a few samples of this study predate the infection). The sample titles of this study are shuffled in the database, so cell type and time point are left out; the donor was told from shared clones.

This clonotype came up a few times. The gene calls are TRBV11-3 and TRBJ2-3; 12 positions match TRBD2. CDR1 and CDR2 from the germline V gene are SGHNT and YENEEA. CDR3 length: 15 residues. J lost 7 bases, V lost 2 bases, and 4 bases had no gene match. The CDR3 coding sequence is TGTGCCAGCAGCTTACTAGCGGGAGGGTTTAATACGCAGTATTTT. Its protein is CASSLLAGGFNTQYF. The whole variable domain, filled in from reference TRBV11-3 and TRBJ2-3, reads EAGVVQSPRYKIIEKKQPVAFWCNPISGHNTLYWYLQNLGQGPELLIRYENEEAVDDSQLPKDRFSAERLKGVDSTLKIQPAELGDSAVYLCASSLLAGGFNTQYFGPGTRLTVL.

There are a few counts of this clonotype. The J gene is TRBJ2-7, the V gene TRBV5-1; 9 nucleotides agree with TRBD2. The CDR3 is made up of 15 amino acids. Germline V CDR1 and CDR2: SGHRS, YFSETQ. Trimming at V came to 6 bases and at J to 6 bases, leaving 13 bases not matched to a gene. Written as DNA, the CDR3 is TGCGCCAGCAACCAAAGAGCGGGGGGTCCTTTCGAGCAGTACTTC. It encodes CASNQRAGGPFEQYF.

This clonotype was seen a few times. This chain uses TRBV5-1 with TRBJ2-7; unclear D gene. CDR3 length equals 13 residues. The V gene's germline CDR1 is SGHRS and CDR2 YFSETQ. Trimming removed 4 bases at V and 3 bases at J, with 11 bases between. This chain's CDR3 is CASSPVTFYEQYF. The CDR3 region has the DNA TGCGCCAGCAGCCCGGTAACCTTCTACGAGCAGTACTTC.

The genes are TRBV27 and TRBJ2-5, with D unresolved. Trimming cost V 6 bases and J 1 base, with 9 bases left between them. This CDR3 is 13 amino acids long. CDR1 is MNHEY, CDR2 SMNVEV, per germline (reference sequence). The CDR3 here is CASRVRPQETQYF. In DNA, the CDR3 is TGTGCCAGCAGGGTCAGACCCCAAGAGACCCAGTACTTC.

The chain joins TRBV3-1 to TRBJ2-7; D gene ambiguous. The CDR3 runs to 13 residues. CDR1 is LGHDT and CDR2 is YNNKEL in the germline V gene (reference sequence). V shed 1 base and J shed 2 bases, with 6 bases lying between them. Here the CDR3 reads CASSQAGPYEQYF. CDR3 nucleotides: TGTGCCAGCAGCCAAGCAGGACCCTACGAGCAGTACTTC.